These 11 T cell receptor beta chains were sequenced from one sample in a study of cytomegalovirus exposure and HLA in healthy donors (dated by TCRdb to the late 2010s). Preparation of the library involved the immunoSEQ multiplex PCR assay. For the multiplex PCR, a mixture combining 60 forward primers for TCR Vbeta segments and 13 reverse primers for TCR Jbeta segments was used. TCRdb limited this immuneACCESS table to in-frame rearrangements with V and J called. A share of clones is missing; checked studies link under half to unresolved V genes, and the rest is unexplained. Recorded for this sample are more than 140,000 clones; 64% of them occurred a single time. Of the sample, under 3% falls within the top ten clones. Sequences were obtained from PBMCs. The receptors come from a woman aged 30 to 39 in good health and CMV-seropositive.

V usage is TRBV10-3 and J usage is TRBJ1-6; D call uncertain. Germline CDR1 and CDR2: ENHRY and SYGVKD. V lost 3 bases and J lost 7, with 7 bases in between. The CDR3 runs 13 residues. CDR3 bases: TGTGCCATCAGTGAAGATCAGAATTCACCCCTCCACTTT. Its translation is CAISEDQNSPLHF.

This clone turned up a few times. The chain uses TRBV5-1 and TRBJ2-7; TRBD1 matches 7 bases. The CDR3 covers 14 residues. After removal of 0 bases from V and 3 bases from J, the junction contained 3 bases not matched to a gene. In germline, CDR1 is SGHRS, CDR2 YFSETQ. The CDR3 reads CASSLVGDSYEQYF. The CDR3 DNA sequence: TGCGCCAGCAGCTTGGTCGGGGACAGCTACGAGCAGTACTTC.

V usage is TRBV7-8 and J usage is TRBJ2-3; D is undetermined. Germline V lookup: CDR1 SGHVS, CDR2 FQNEAQ. V lost 6 bases and J lost 6, with 19 bases in between. The CDR3 runs 15 residues. CDR3 sequence reads: CASRPTSSSADTQYF. CDR3 nucleotide sequence: TGTGCCAGCAGACCGACATCATCTTCGGCGGATACGCAGTATTTT. Complete variable domain (other parts from reference TRBV7-8 and TRBJ2-3): GAGVSQSPRYKVAKRGQDVALRCDPISGHVSLFWYQQALGQGPEFLTYFQNEAQLDKSGLPSDRFFAERPEGSVSTLKIQRTQQEDSAVYLCASRPTSSSADTQYFGPGTRLTVL.

The chain uses TRBV9 and TRBJ2-5; 9 bases match TRBD1. This CDR3 comprises 15 residues. Germline CDR1 and CDR2: SGDLS and YYNGEE. With 3 bases clipped from V and 5 bases from J, the junction kept 8 bases outside the gene matches. The CDR3 DNA reads as TGTGCCAGCAGCGCAACAGGGGGCAATTGGGAGACCCAGTACTTC. This encodes CASSATGGNWETQYF.

J is TRBJ1-1 and V is TRBV28; D might be TRBD1 (5 bases). The length of the CDR3 is 12 residues. The V end was cut by 3 bases, the J end by 6 bases, with 8 bases between. Germline CDR1 and CDR2: MDHEN and SYDVKM. CDR3 region: CASSLRQPEAFF. For the CDR3, the DNA is TGTGCCAGCAGTTTGAGACAGCCTGAAGCTTTCTTT.

This clone appeared a few times. The chain couples TRBV7-2 to TRBJ1-2; the D gene is possibly TRBD1 (5 bases). Germline V gene data show CDR1 as SGHTA and CDR2 as FQGNSA. The V end lost 4 bases, the J end lost 6 bases, and 15 bases lay between the germline ends. The CDR3 sequence is 14 residues long. For the CDR3, the DNA is TGTGCCAGCAGCTCTATCCAGGGAAGAAATGGCTACACCTTC. Amino acids: CASSSIQGRNGYTF. Complete variable domain (other parts from reference TRBV7-2 and TRBJ1-2): GAGVSQSPSNKVTEKGKDVELRCDPISGHTALYWYRQSLGQGLEFLIYFQGNSAPDKSGLPSDRFSAERTGGSVSTLTIQRTQQEDSAVYLCASSSIQGRNGYTFGSGTRLTVV.

The genes are TRBV19 and TRBJ2-2, with D perhaps matching TRBD2 (6 bases). CDR3 size: 16 residues. V dropped 7 bases and J dropped 2 bases, with 17 bases sitting between them. Germline V gene data show CDR1 as LNHDA and CDR2 as SQIVND (reference sequence). CDR3 coding DNA: TGTGCCAGTACCCCAGCGGGCAGGGCCAACACCGGGGAGCTGTTTTTT. Amino acid sequence: CASTPAGRANTGELFF.

The rearrangement uses TRBV18 and TRBJ2-5; TRBD1 agrees at 7 bases. V was pared by 4 bases and J by 11 bases, with 7 bases of the junction left unmatched. The CDR3 loop spans 12 amino acids. Germline V gives CDR1 KGHSH, CDR2 LQKENI. CDR3 DNA sequence: TGTGCCAGCTCACGGGACAGTTGGGAGCAGTACTTC. Amino acid sequence: CASSRDSWEQYF. The variable domain in full, completed from reference TRBV18 and TRBJ2-5, reads NAGVMQNPRHLVRRRGQEARLRCSPMKGHSHVYWYRQLPEEGLKFMVYLQKENIIDESGMPKERFSAEFPKEGPSILRIQQVVRGDSAAYFCASSRDSWEQYFGPGTRLLVL.

The table lists this clone with a count of one. V usage is TRBV28 and J usage is TRBJ1-6, with D unresolved. Germline V CDR1 and CDR2: MDHEN, SYDVKM. V was clipped by 6 bases and J by 8 bases, with 14 bases between them. This CDR3 comprises 14 residues. In DNA, the CDR3 is TGTGCCAGCAGCTTTCGCTCGAGGCATTCACCCCTCCACTTT. It encodes CASSFRSRHSPLHF. The full variable domain, completed using reference TRBV28 and TRBJ1-6, is DVKVTQSSRYLVKRTGEKVFLECVQDMDHENMFWYRQDPGLGLRLIYFSYDVKMKEKGDIPEGYSVSREKKERFSLILESASTNQTSMYLCASSFRSRHSPLHFGNGTRLTVT.

The rearrangement links TRBV7-2 to TRBJ2-3; TRBD2 agrees at 7 bases. CDR1 is SGHTA, CDR2 FQGNSA, per germline. The CDR3 spans 13 residues. V gave up 1 base and J gave up 8 bases; unmatched junction bases: 3. CDR3 sequence: CASSLGPGGTQYF. The DNA for the CDR3 is TGTGCCAGCAGCTTAGGTCCGGGAGGTACGCAGTATTTT.

The V gene is TRBV29-1, the J gene TRBJ1-1; D gene uncertain. Germline assignment: CDR1 SQVTM and CDR2 ANQGSEA. V was pared by 8 bases and J by 10 bases, with 14 bases between. The CDR3 is 10 residues long. CDR3 sequence: CSTHTGTAFF. The DNA of the CDR3 is TGCAGCACACATACGGGTACAGCTTTCTTT.